This TCR beta chain was identified in a study of shared clonotypes between healthy human individuals. On the study more broadly: For every donor, three CD4 naive, three CD4 memory, two CD8 naive and one CD8 memory plates were used. Study-wide results and caveats: Clonotypes not shared had lower generation probabilities than those common to all four donors.

The genomic DNA of each subset was split evenly across several immunoSEQ plates. Sequencing was performed with immunoSEQ multiplex PCR; in TCRdb, only in-frame clones are kept and a portion is missing. The profile shows about 1 million clones, around 74% of them singletons. From germline, CDR1 is SGHNT and CDR2 YYREEE (reference sequence). V shed 6 bases and J 2 bases; nucleotides not matched to a gene: 12. CDR3 length equals 16 residues. To note about this clone: Its antigen is as yet unknown.

Both subsets, CD45RA+ naive and CD45RA-negative memory, were split from the CD4+ cells. The V call is TRBV5-4, the J call TRBJ2-7, with 9 bases fitting TRBD1. This TCR was recovered from a man between 18 and 35 years old in good health. Sequenced material: memory CD4+ T cells sorted from blood. Subset of the sample: CD45RA-negative fraction. The CDR3 sequence: CASTQQNRGPTYEQYF. CDR3 sequence (DNA): TGTGCCAGCACCCAACAAAACAGGGGGCCTACCTACGAGCAGTACTTC.